Listed here are 2 T cell receptor beta chains from one sample, sequenced in a study. Clones were read by immunoSEQ multiplex PCR, and TCRdb kept only the in-frame ones, dropping some. The sample has under 55,000 clones; 80% to 95% are singletons. Sequencing was done on a sample of PBMCs. The receptors derive from a man aged 35 to 55 with rheumatoid arthritis.

The rearrangement joins TRBV5-1 to TRBJ2-1; D gene uncertain. V was shortened by 4 bases and J by 4 bases, with 12 bases between the two germline ends. Germline assignment: CDR1 SGHRS and CDR2 YFSETQ. This CDR3 spans 14 amino acids. CDR3 coding DNA: TGCGCCAGCAGCCCTCTAGGCCGATACAATGAGCAGTTCTTC. Amino acid sequence: CASSPLGRYNEQFF.

The chain employs TRBV6-2 or TRBV6-3 and TRBJ2-7, with D uncertain. V lost 6 bases to trimming and J lost 5 bases, with 8 bases between them. The CDR3 length is 11 residues. The germline V gene encodes CDR1 MNHEY and CDR2 SVGEGT. The CDR3 region is CASSPLHEQYF. DNA for the CDR3: TGTGCCAGCAGCCCCCTACACGAGCAGTACTTC.